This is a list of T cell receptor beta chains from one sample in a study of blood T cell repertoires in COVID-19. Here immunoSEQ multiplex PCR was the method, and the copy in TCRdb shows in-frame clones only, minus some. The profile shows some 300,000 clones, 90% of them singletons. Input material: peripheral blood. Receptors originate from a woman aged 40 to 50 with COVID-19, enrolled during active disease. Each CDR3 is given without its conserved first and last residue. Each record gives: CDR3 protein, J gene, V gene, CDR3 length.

ASSLTRQGRYYNEQF | TRBJ2-1 | TRBV27 | 15
ASSQDGTGTGYSNEQF | TRBJ2-1 | TRBV4-3 | 16
AHNRVPDSPLH | TRBJ1-6 | TRBV30 | 11
ASSSQLGSETDTQY | TRBJ2-3 | TRBV28 | 14
ASSPLRGSTEAF | TRBJ1-1 | TRBV3-1/TRBV3-2 | 12
AWSLGLTNSNQPQH | TRBJ1-5 | TRBV30 | 14
ASSQVGLAGGPNTDTQY | TRBJ2-3 | TRBV4-2 | 17
ASSLTSGYEQY | TRBJ2-7 | TRBV7-2 | 11
ASSTGTLLGATNEKLF | TRBJ1-4 | TRBV5-1 | 16
ASSLRPQSVDSTYEQY | TRBJ2-7 | TRBV7-2 | 16
ASSQDSGYPQETQY | TRBJ2-5 | TRBV4-3 | 14
ASTKGIQPQH | TRBJ1-5 | TRBV2 | 10
ASSPEQGAPPNEQF | TRBJ2-1 | TRBV7-9 | 14
ASSQDSTANGGRGYT | TRBJ1-2 | TRBV3-1/TRBV3-2 | 15
ASSILPQGSTEAF | TRBJ1-1 | TRBV5-1 | 13
ASSALLSRNEQF | TRBJ2-1 | TRBV9 | 12
ASSKAVGTAGYEQY | TRBJ2-7 | TRBV7-8 | 14
ASSPADRTRNQPQH | TRBJ1-5 | TRBV19 | 14
ASSYVSGGDYGYT | TRBJ1-2 | TRBV6-6 | 13
ASAPRGSAHNEQF | TRBJ2-1 | TRBV12-5 | 13
ASSRDRGNQPQH | TRBJ1-5 | TRBV27 | 12
SVGGTGWSGYT | TRBJ1-2 | TRBV29-1 | 11
ASSVGADYRGSTEAF | TRBJ1-1 | TRBV9 | 15
ASSLRQNGGNQPQH | TRBJ1-5 | TRBV5-4 | 14
ASIRLAGVTGELF | TRBJ2-2 | TRBV19 | 13
AIRRTGDMNTEAF | TRBJ1-1 | TRBV10-3 | 13
ASSGTGTGVYGYT | TRBJ1-2 | TRBV5-8 | 13
ASSFIGFSTDTQY | TRBJ2-3 | TRBV27 | 13
AISGGGAGQPQH | TRBJ1-5 | TRBV28 | 12
ASSYQMTGSYEQY | TRBJ2-7 | TRBV6-5 | 13
ARTTGSYGYT | TRBJ1-2 | TRBV30 | 10
ASSYGAHEQY | TRBJ2-7 | TRBV6-2/TRBV6-3 | 10
AGAQGGPTNEKLF | TRBJ1-4 | TRBV28 | 13
ASSPGGFSTDTQY | TRBJ2-3 | TRBV5-1 | 13
ASSHRTGIHGYT | TRBJ1-2 | TRBV19 | 12
ASSQKGLGKEKLF | TRBJ1-4 | TRBV4-3 | 13
ASNSGKLGNEQF | TRBJ2-1 | TRBV7-6 | 12
ASGDRTAYYGYT | TRBJ1-2 | TRBV2 | 12
ASSVDPDSRLAVGSYNEQF | TRBJ2-1 | TRBV9 | 19
ASSLRQGRARREAF | TRBJ1-1 | TRBV28 | 14
ASSYSTSGDFYEQY | TRBJ2-7 | TRBV6-2/TRBV6-3 | 14
ASSPEPGTEAF | TRBJ1-1 | TRBV11-3 | 11
ASRKITGGSTEAF | TRBJ1-1 | TRBV19 | 13
ASSFRTVSYNEQF | TRBJ2-1 | TRBV6-5 | 13
ASSYPGTGHDRPQH | TRBJ1-5 | TRBV6-2/TRBV6-3 | 14
ASSQDREETQY | TRBJ2-5 | TRBV3-1/TRBV3-2 | 11
ASRSWNGWRQPQH | TRBJ1-5 | TRBV11-3 | 13
ASSLVPDSGVPYEQY | TRBJ2-7 | TRBV5-1 | 15
SVVSGGRPDTQY | TRBJ2-3 | TRBV29-1 | 12
ASSLRGSNSPLH | TRBJ1-6 | TRBV5-1 | 12
ASSIWTGTSNQPQH | TRBJ1-5 | TRBV19 | 14
ASSQRETQY | TRBJ2-5 | TRBV3-1/TRBV3-2 | 9
ASSPGRDLNEQF | TRBJ2-1 | TRBV6-2/TRBV6-3 | 12